A single sample gave rise to the 24 T cell receptor beta chains below, sequenced in a study of cytomegalovirus exposure and HLA in healthy donors. Using immunoSEQ multiplex PCR, the repertoire was profiled, and TCRdb retains in-frame clones only, with some absent. Found here are 65,000 or so clones, about 90% of them singletons; the top ten hold 1.3%. Specimen: PBMCs. The receptors derive from a woman between 18 and 30 years old in good health and CMV-seronegative.

This clone has just one count. This chain uses TRBV19 with TRBJ2-7; tentatively, D is TRBD1 (6 bases). The CDR3 length is 14 residues. Germline V gives CDR1 LNHDA, CDR2 SQIVND (reference sequence). V was trimmed by 5 bases and J by 2 bases, leaving 13 bases between them. CDR3 sequence: CASSFRQVPYEQYF. The DNA of the CDR3 is TGTGCCAGTAGTTTCCGACAGGTCCCCTACGAGCAGTACTTC.

The rearrangement uses TRBV11-2 and TRBJ1-2, with D possibly TRBD1 on 6 matching bases. Trimming cost V 5 bases and J 6 bases, with 19 bases left between them. CDR3 size: 15 residues. Germline V gene lookup returns CDR1 SGHAT and CDR2 FQNNGV. CDR3: CASSQGPGPNHGYTF. In DNA form, the CDR3 reads TGTGCCAGCAGCCAGGGGCCAGGGCCGAACCATGGCTACACCTTC.

This sequence joins TRBV4-1 and TRBJ1-2; unclear D gene. This CDR3 is 15 amino acids long. V was pared by 7 bases and J by 4 bases, with 19 bases between. Germline V gene data show CDR1 as MGHRA and CDR2 as YSYEKL. The CDR3 sequence is CASIPTVEFLYGYTF. The CDR3, as DNA: TGCGCCAGCATCCCAACCGTAGAATTTCTCTATGGCTACACCTTC.

The chain links TRBV30 to TRBJ2-3; D perhaps matches TRBD1 (5 bases). The CDR3 runs to 13 residues. Trimming pared 1 base from V and 4 bases from J, leaving 9 bases between. Germline CDR1 and CDR2: GTSNPN and SVGIG (reference sequence). The CDR3 reads CAWSEGMADTQYF. CDR3 DNA sequence: TGTGCCTGGAGTGAGGGGATGGCAGATACGCAGTATTTT.

J is TRBJ1-1 and V is TRBV2; 7 bases match TRBD1. V gave up 7 bases and J gave up 2 bases; unmatched junction bases: 7. The germline V gene encodes CDR1 SNHLY and CDR2 FYNNEI. The CDR3 contains 14 residues. CDR3 loop: CASNRQGANTEAFF. For the CDR3, the DNA is TGTGCCAGCAACCGACAGGGCGCTAACACTGAAGCTTTCTTT.

The chain has TRBV9 and TRBJ2-7; D unresolved. V lost 0 bases to trimming and J lost 3 bases, with 10 bases between them. The CDR3 runs 14 residues. Per the germline V gene, CDR1 is SGDLS and CDR2 is YYNGEE. The CDR3 sequence: CASSVGANDYEQYF. CDR3 bases: TGTGCCAGCAGCGTAGGGGCAAATGACTACGAGCAGTACTTC.

This rearrangement joins TRBV7-9 to TRBJ1-4, with D tentatively TRBD1 (6 bases). Germline V gene sequence: CDR1 SEHNR, CDR2 FQNEAQ (reference sequence). The CDR3 extends over 15 amino acids. Deletions cut 1 base from V and 0 bases from J, with 6 bases between. The CDR3 loop is CASSLGTATNEKLFF. For the CDR3, the DNA is TGTGCCAGCAGCTTAGGGACAGCAACTAATGAAAAACTGTTTTTT.

This chain connects TRBV10-3 to TRBJ1-1; 10 bases line up with TRBD1. Per the germline V gene, CDR1 is ENHRY and CDR2 is SYGVKD. The CDR3 length is 15 residues. V was pared by 6 bases and J by 2 bases, with 6 bases of the junction left unmatched. The CDR3 sequence is CAIRDRGGQNTEAFF. In DNA, the CDR3 is TGTGCCATCAGGGACAGGGGGGGCCAAAACACTGAAGCTTTCTTT.

CDR3 bases: TGTGCCAGCAGCTCCGTCGATGTGGGGGGCGAGCAGTACTTC. Its protein is CASSSVDVGGEQYF. This sequence joins TRBV11-3 and TRBJ2-7, with D possibly being TRBD2 (6 bases). The CDR3 extends over 14 amino acids. In germline, CDR1 is SGHNT, CDR2 YENEEA. Between the trimmed V and J ends, which lost 4 bases and 6 bases, there was a span of 16 bases.

The chain employs TRBV6-1 and TRBJ1-5, with 12 bases lining up with TRBD1. CDR3 size: 15 residues. V lost 5 bases to trimming and J lost 6 bases; unmatched junction nucleotides: 5. Germline V gives CDR1 MNHNS, CDR2 SASEGT. CDR3 residues: CASSTGQGASQPQHF. The CDR3 coding sequence is TGTGCCAGCAGTACGGGACAGGGGGCGAGTCAGCCCCAGCATTTT.

This clone was seen once. CDR3 amino acids: CASSPFSGQEDTNEQFF. The CDR3 DNA reads as TGTGCCAGCAGCCCATTCTCGGGACAGGAGGATACCAATGAGCAGTTCTTC. The V gene is TRBV7-8, the J gene TRBJ2-1; 8 bases align to TRBD1. The CDR3 extends over 17 amino acids. Germline V gene data show CDR1 as SGHVS and CDR2 as FQNEAQ. After removal of 5 bases from V and 6 bases from J, the junction contained 15 bases not matched to a gene.

The CDR3, as DNA: TGTGCCAGCAGCAATTACCCCACAGGGGGTAACACTGAAGCTTTCTTT. It specifies CASSNYPTGGNTEAFF. This chain uses TRBV27 with TRBJ1-1, with 8 bases fitting TRBD1. The germline V gene encodes CDR1 MNHEY and CDR2 SMNVEV (reference sequence). The CDR3 length is 16 residues. V lost 6 bases and J lost 2; bases outside the gene matches: 11.

CDR3 amino acids: CASSPNGLANIEQFF. The CDR3 nucleotides read TGTGCCAGCAGTCCAAACGGACTAGCCAATATAGAGCAGTTCTTC. The chain uses TRBV7-6 and TRBJ2-1; 8 nucleotides line up with TRBD2. V gave up 6 bases and J gave up 10 bases; unmatched junction bases: 14. The CDR3 has 15 residues. The germline V gene has CDR1 SGHVS and CDR2 FNYEAQ. Variable domain in full (rest from reference TRBV7-6 and TRBJ2-1): GAGVSQSPRYKVTKRGQDVALRCDPISGHVSLYWYRQALGQGPEFLTYFNYEAQQDKSGLPNDRFSAERPEGSISTLTIQRTEQRDSAMYRCASSPNGLANIEQFFGPGTRLTVL.

The CDR3 sequence is CASSYEPGQGSYEQYF. The CDR3, as DNA: TGTGCCAGCAGTTACGAGCCGGGACAGGGCTCCTACGAGCAGTACTTC. The chain carries TRBV6-6 and TRBJ2-7; 9 nucleotides match TRBD1. Unmatched junction bases numbered 5, after V lost 2 bases and J lost 0 bases. The CDR3 is made up of 16 amino acids. The germline V gene has CDR1 MNHNY and CDR2 SVGAGI (reference sequence).

The rearrangement uses TRBV2 and TRBJ2-5; D call uncertain. The CDR3 is 13 residues long. The ends were cut back, 2 bases at V and 5 bases at J, with 9 bases in the middle. The germline V gene has CDR1 SNHLY and CDR2 FYNNEI. CDR3 coding DNA: TGTGCCAGCAGTGAAATCGTACTTGAGACCCAGTACTTC. Translation gives CASSEIVLETQYF.

The chain recombines TRBV11-2 with TRBJ2-3; D remains ambiguous. Germline V gene data show CDR1 as SGHAT and CDR2 as FQNNGV. The CDR3 runs to 14 residues. The germline V and J ends were trimmed by 1 base and 3 bases, with 8 bases remaining between them. The DNA of the CDR3 is TGTGCCAGCAGCTTAGTGTGGAGTACAGATACGCAGTATTTT. It specifies CASSLVWSTDTQYF. Filled out from reference TRBV11-2 and TRBJ2-3, the complete variable domain reads EAGVAQSPRYKIIEKRQSVAFWCNPISGHATLYWYQQILGQGPKLLIQFQNNGVVDDSQLPKDRFSAERLKGVDSTLKIQPAKLEDSAVYLCASSLVWSTDTQYFGPGTRLTVL.

This chain connects TRBV11-3 to TRBJ2-1, with 9 bases aligning to TRBD1. J gave up 0 bases and V 1 base, and 13 bases lay outside the gene matches. CDR1 and CDR2 (germline): SGHNT, YENEEA. The CDR3 spans 20 residues. CDR3: CASSLGFWTGDRSSYNEQFF. DNA of the CDR3: TGTGCCAGCAGCTTAGGTTTCTGGACAGGGGACCGTAGCTCCTACAATGAGCAGTTCTTC.

The rearrangement links TRBV19 to TRBJ1-5; no firm D call. This CDR3 contains 15 residues. CDR1 is LNHDA, CDR2 SQIVND, per germline (reference sequence). Trimming took 7 bases from V and 0 from J, leaving 13 bases between them. The CDR3 loop is CASNLSPGSNQPQHF. The DNA for the CDR3 is TGTGCCAGTAATCTCTCACCCGGTAGCAATCAGCCCCAGCATTTT.

The DNA of the CDR3 is TGCAGCGCCGTTACGGGACTCAACACAGATACGCAGTATTTT. Amino acids: CSAVTGLNTDTQYF. The V and J genes are TRBV29-1 and TRBJ2-3, with D possibly being TRBD2 (6 bases). Germline-derived CDR1 and CDR2 are SQVTM and ANQGSEA. Trimming pared 7 bases from V and 2 bases from J, leaving 16 bases between. This CDR3 comprises 14 residues.

This clone was detected only once. The rearrangement links TRBV19 to TRBJ2-7; TRBD2 might be the D (7 bases). The CDR3 runs to 14 residues. V was shortened by 6 bases and J by 3 bases, with 15 bases between the two germline ends. CDR1 LNHDA and CDR2 SQIVND come from the germline V gene (reference sequence). The CDR3 loop reads CASRGGAIVYEQYF. The CDR3 DNA follows: TGTGCCAGTAGGGGGGGGGCTATAGTCTACGAGCAGTACTTC.

The V gene is TRBV23-1, the J gene TRBJ1-3; D is undetermined. TRBV23-1 carries the ORF label, with uncertain function. This CDR3 comprises 17 residues. V dropped 0 bases and J dropped 1 base, with 13 bases sitting between them. For the CDR3, the DNA is TGCGCCAGCAGTCAATCTTTAGGCGGTAGATCTGGAAACACCATATATTTT. Translated: CASSQSLGGRSGNTIYF.

Only a few counts were recorded for this clone. The chain uses TRBV2 and TRBJ1-6, with a weak D call TRBD1 (6 bases). V gave up 1 base and J gave up 6 bases, with 7 bases separating them. In germline, CDR1 is SNHLY, CDR2 FYNNEI. This CDR3 comprises 14 residues. DNA of the CDR3: TGTGCCAGCAGTGAAGACAGGGCTAATTCACCCCTCCACTTT. It codes for CASSEDRANSPLHF.

The rearrangement uses TRBV10-3 and TRBJ2-7, with 10 bases identical to TRBD1. Germline V CDR1 and CDR2: ENHRY, SYGVKD. The V segment lost 4 bases and the J segment 7 bases; nucleotides outside the gene matches: 7. The CDR3 extends over 14 amino acids. CDR3 nucleotides: TGTGCCATCAGTGGGACAGGGGGTAGAGGGGAGCAGTACTTC. It translates to CAISGTGGRGEQYF.

The rearrangement links TRBV28 to TRBJ1-1, with D unclear. The CDR3 runs 13 residues. With 6 bases removed from V and 1 base from J, the gap between germline ends came to 9 bases. Germline assignment: CDR1 MDHEN and CDR2 SYDVKM. CDR3: CASRAHPNTEAFF. Here the CDR3 DNA reads TGTGCCAGCAGGGCACATCCGAACACTGAAGCTTTCTTT.